Following are 10 T cell receptor beta chains from one sample sequenced in a study of CD4+ T cells in melanoma. Profiled with immunoSEQ multiplex PCR; TCRdb holds only in-frame clones, not every one. The table has about 140,000 clones, nearly 95% seen once; the top ten hold less than 2%. All receptors derive from a human donor with melanoma.

CDR3: CASSFTGGGQPQHF. The DNA for the CDR3 is TGTGCCAGCAGTTTCACAGGGGGTGGTCAGCCCCAGCATTTT. The rearrangement joins TRBV5-6 to TRBJ1-5; TRBD1 matches at 8 bases. Germline V gene sequence: CDR1 SGHDT, CDR2 YYEEEE. With V trimmed by 5 bases and J by 6 bases, 7 bases remained unmatched. CDR3 length equals 14 residues.

In its sample, this clone was seen once. The chain recombines TRBV6-5 with TRBJ2-7, with D tentatively TRBD2 (8 bases). V lost 8 bases, J lost 6 bases, and 20 bases lay in between. CDR3 length equals 14 residues. Germline loops: CDR1 MNHEY, CDR2 SVGAGI. The CDR3 region has the DNA TGTGCCAGCCGGGAGGGGGCGCGTTGGAGCGAGCAGTACTTC. This sequence encodes CASREGARWSEQYF.

This chain connects TRBV6-5 to TRBJ2-2, with unresolved D. Germline V gene data show CDR1 as MNHEY and CDR2 as SVGAGI. This CDR3 is built from 13 residues. Trimming cost V 7 bases and J 1 base, with 7 bases left between them. The CDR3 DNA reads as TGTGCCAGCATGTCCGAGAACACCGGGGAGCTGTTTTTT. It codes for CASMSENTGELFF.

The CDR3 nucleotides are TGTGCCAGCAGTGGGGGGGTTTACTATGGCTACACCTTC. It encodes CASSGGVYYGYTF. The chain carries TRBV2 and TRBJ1-2; D is possibly TRBD1 (5 bases). Between the trimmed V and J ends, which lost 4 bases and 3 bases, there was a span of 9 bases. Looked up from germline, CDR1 is SNHLY and CDR2 is FYNNEI. The CDR3 totals 13 residues.

The V call is TRBV2, the J call TRBJ1-2, with a tentative D call TRBD1 (6 bases). The CDR3 length is 14 residues. The V gene's germline CDR1 is SNHLY and CDR2 FYNNEI. V was cut by 4 bases and J by 4 bases, with 13 bases left in between. The CDR3 region has the DNA TGTGCCAGCAGTGTACAGGGTCAAGGCTATGGCTACACCTTC. Translation: CASSVQGQGYGYTF.

Regarding this clone: Other DNA variants within this sample encode the same CDR3. The chain carries TRBV30 and TRBJ1-1; D remains ambiguous. The V end lost 2 bases, the J end lost 1 base, and 8 bases lay between the germline ends. This CDR3 has 13 amino acids. Germline CDR1 and CDR2: GTSNPN and SVGIG (reference sequence). The CDR3 sequence: CAWSPGPNTEAFF. The CDR3, as DNA: TGTGCCTGGAGTCCTGGGCCGAACACTGAAGCTTTCTTT.

CDR3 sequence (DNA): TGTGCCAGTAGCCCATTGGCGGATCCGAGCTCCTACGAGCAGTACTTC. As protein: CASSPLADPSSYEQYF. The rearrangement joins TRBV19 to TRBJ2-7, with D unresolved. The CDR3 runs to 16 residues. Trimming removed 6 bases at V and 0 bases at J, with 18 bases between. Per germline, CDR1 LNHDA and CDR2 SQIVND (reference sequence).

This clone has a single count. The chain uses TRBV14 and TRBJ1-2; TRBD1 agrees at 8 bases. Germline CDR1 and CDR2: SGHDN and FVKESK. V gave up 4 bases and J gave up 3 bases; unmatched junction bases: 4. This CDR3 contains 14 residues. The CDR3 spells CASSRLGQDYGYTF. CDR3 coding DNA: TGTGCCAGCAGCCGACTGGGACAGGACTATGGCTACACCTTC.

The chain uses TRBV11-2 and TRBJ2-3, with unresolved D. The CDR3 runs to 14 residues. Per germline, CDR1 SGHAT and CDR2 FQNNGV. The V end lost 0 bases, the J end lost 4 bases, and 8 bases lay between the germline ends. CDR3 sequence: CASSLDGYADTQYF. The CDR3 DNA reads as TGTGCCAGCAGCTTAGACGGTTATGCAGATACGCAGTATTTT.

The rearrangement uses TRBV2 and TRBJ2-2; no clear D. Trimming took 8 bases from V and 6 from J, leaving 10 bases between them. CDR1 and CDR2 from the germline V gene are SNHLY and FYNNEI. This CDR3 has 12 amino acids. The CDR3 is CASLSTPGELFF. The CDR3 DNA reads as TGTGCCAGCCTTTCAACCCCCGGGGAGCTGTTTTTT.